The entry below describes one T cell receptor beta chain. The antigen is not known. This CDR3 contains 15 residues. Germline assignment: CDR1 SGHDN and CDR2 FVKESK. Germline trimming cut 0 bases from V and 7 bases from J; bases unmatched to any gene: 4. Every patient had mismatch repair deficiency by PCR or immunohistochemistry. These data originate in a study of PD-1 blockade in mismatch repair-deficient tumors. Study summary: Patients had approximately 13 mismatch repair-deficient cancer types and were previously treated and progressing. Regarding the study as a whole: Tumor-resident clones, often absent from pretreatment blood, expanded after pembrolizumab and then contracted.

The table came from immunoSEQ multiplex PCR; TCRdb's copy has only in-frame clones and leaves some out. Found here are some 100,000 clones, 82% of them singletons; the top ten hold approximately 6.5%. The clonotype was recovered from an adult with mismatch repair-deficient cancer. This chain joins TRBV14 and TRBJ1-2, with TRBD1 identical over 11 bases. This material consisted of peripheral blood, taken about 36 weeks after starting pembrolizumab. CDR3 DNA: TGTGCCAGCAGCCAAGACGGACAGGGGGCAGGTGGCTACACCTTC. It specifies CASSQDGQGAGGYTF.